This T cell receptor (beta chain) is drawn from a study of blood T cell repertoires in COVID-19. Study details: Some COVID-19 samples were acute and others convalescent; all came from the United States, Italy and Spain.

This CDR3 is built from 13 residues. Per germline, CDR1 GTSNPN and CDR2 SVGIG (reference sequence). V dropped 0 bases and J dropped 3 bases, with 6 bases sitting between them. The table came from immunoSEQ multiplex PCR; TCRdb's copy has only in-frame clones and leaves some out. This table holds 90,000 or so clones, 65% to 90% found once. The receptor was isolated from a man older than 75 with active or convalescent COVID-19. The chain recombines TRBV30 with TRBJ1-5; D perhaps matches TRBD1 (5 bases). The sequencing input was peripheral blood. Written as DNA, the CDR3 is TGTGCCTGGAGTGTACAGGACAATCAGCCCCAGCATTTT. As protein: CAWSVQDNQPQHF. Variable domain in full (rest from reference TRBV30 and TRBJ1-5): SQTIHQWPATLVQPVGSPLSLECTVEGTSNPNLYWYRQAAGRGLQLLFYSVGIGQISSEVPQNLSASRPQDRQFILSSKKLLLSDSGFYLCAWSVQDNQPQHFGDGTRLSIL.